The T cell receptor (beta chain) described here comes from a study of cytomegalovirus exposure and HLA in healthy donors. Both 60 Vbeta primers and 13 Jbeta primers went into the PCR. The assay was immunoSEQ multiplex PCR, and TCRdb's table has in-frame clones only and misses some. This table holds over 150,000 clones, just under 80% found once. This CDR3 contains 14 residues. Germline-derived CDR1 and CDR2 are MNHNS and SASEGT. Between the trimmed V and J ends, which lost 4 bases and 3 bases, there was a span of 12 bases. About this clone itself: The antigen is unknown.

Findings and limits, study-wide: Per a prior analysis, the majority of TCR beta V segments were productive roughly 90% or roughly 30% of the time. HLA alleles were associated with fewer than 20,000 TCR beta sequences in a later analysis at 0.05 false discovery rate.

This receptor was identified in a woman aged 50 to 60 in good health and CMV-seropositive. The specimen was PBMCs. The chain is built from TRBV6-1 and TRBJ1-1, with a possible D match to TRBD1 (5 bases). CDR3 sequence reads: CASSVELGDTEAFF. CDR3 nucleotide sequence: TGTGCCAGCAGTGTGGAATTAGGGGACACTGAAGCTTTCTTT.